One sample yielded the 17 T cell receptor beta chains listed below, sequenced in a study of blood T cell repertoires in COVID-19. TCRdb keeps only in-frame clones here, not all; method: immunoSEQ multiplex PCR. The table includes 200,000 or so clones, around four fifths detected once. The sample consisted of peripheral blood. Receptors originate from a woman between 25 and 40 years old with acute or convalescent COVID-19.

The chain has TRBV5-4 and TRBJ2-2, with D perhaps TRBD2 (5 bases). Germline V gene sequence: CDR1 SGHNT, CDR2 YYREEE (reference sequence). V was trimmed by 2 bases and J by 1 base, leaving 12 bases between them. The CDR3 contains 16 residues. Here the CDR3 DNA reads TGTGCCAGCAGCTTTACGAGGACTGTGAACACCGGGGAGCTGTTTTTT. This codes for CASSFTRTVNTGELFF.

This clone is a singleton in its sample. The V and J genes are TRBV7-8 and TRBJ2-1; 7 bases map to TRBD1. Germline CDR1 and CDR2: SGHVS and FQNEAQ. The CDR3 sequence is 18 residues long. After removal of 1 base from V and 4 bases from J, the junction contained 13 bases not matched to a gene. CDR3 sequence: CASSLGDSPPGFYNEQFF. The CDR3 DNA reads TGTGCCAGCAGCTTAGGGGACAGCCCTCCCGGATTTTACAATGAGCAGTTCTTC.

The genes are TRBV5-5 and TRBJ2-7; a possible D gene is TRBD2 (6 bases). The V end lost 3 bases, the J end lost 5 bases, and 9 bases lay between the germline ends. Germline V CDR1 and CDR2: SGHKS, YYEKEE (reference sequence). This CDR3 spans 12 amino acids. DNA for the CDR3: TGTGCCAGCAGCTCGGGAGCTCACGAGCAGTACTTC. Protein: CASSSGAHEQYF.

The V call is TRBV5-4, the J call TRBJ1-2, with D unresolved. Trimming left V 0 bases short and J 8 bases short, with 14 bases between. Per germline, CDR1 SGHNT and CDR2 YYREEE (reference sequence). This CDR3 spans 14 amino acids. The CDR3, as DNA: TGTGCCAGCAGCTTGGCCGTGGGGAGAGGGGGCTACACCTTC. Protein product: CASSLAVGRGGYTF.

The rearrangement joins TRBV3-1 (or the pseudogene TRBV3-2) to TRBJ1-5, with D maybe TRBD1 (5 bases). V lost 2 bases and J lost 2, with 16 bases in between. CDR1 and CDR2 (germline): LGHDT, YNNKEL (reference sequence). The CDR3 is 17 residues long. This CDR3 is CASSQSGQGSRNQPQHF. The DNA of the CDR3 is TGTGCCAGCAGCCAATCCGGCCAGGGATCTCGCAATCAGCCCCAGCATTTT.

Only a few counts were recorded for this clone. The chain couples TRBV27 to TRBJ1-2, with TRBD1 matching 8 bases. V was clipped by 5 bases and J by 14 bases; unmatched bases: 13. Germline loops: CDR1 MNHEY, CDR2 SMNVEV (reference sequence). There are 13 residues in the CDR3. CDR3 sequence reads: CASSPLGRTGSTF. CDR3 nucleotides: TGTGCCAGCAGTCCCCTGGGTAGGACAGGGAGTACCTTC.

The chain links TRBV5-1 to TRBJ1-1; 9 bases map to TRBD1. V trimming: 4 bases; J trimming: 5 bases; junction bases outside the gene matches: 9. The germline gives CDR1 SGHRS, CDR2 YFSETQ. The CDR3 sequence is 15 residues long. CDR3 DNA sequence: TGCGCCAGCAGCCCGGGAGGGACAGGGCAAACTGAAGCTTTCTTT. It translates to CASSPGGTGQTEAFF. Combining the CDR3 with reference TRBV5-1 and TRBJ1-1 gives the whole variable domain KAGVTQTPRYLIKTRGQQVTLSCSPISGHRSVSWYQQTPGQGLQFLFEYFSETQRNKGNFPGRFSGRQFSNSRSEMNVSTLELGDSALYLCASSPGGTGQTEAFFGQGTRLTVV.

The CDR3 nucleotides read TGTGCCAGCAGCGAACGGTCTGAAGCTTTCTTT. Encoded protein: CASSERSEAFF. The chain combines TRBV7-2 with TRBJ1-1; D call uncertain. This CDR3 is 11 amino acids long. Germline loops: CDR1 SGHTA, CDR2 FQGNSA. Trimming took 5 bases from V and 6 from J, leaving 7 bases between them.

This clone occurred a few times. The rearrangement links TRBV7-9 to TRBJ2-7; 7 nucleotides agree with TRBD1. CDR3 length: 13 residues. Germline trimming cut 5 bases from V and 6 bases from J; bases unmatched to any gene: 7. Germline CDR1 is SEHNR and CDR2 is FQNEAQ (reference sequence). This chain's CDR3 is CASSRQGRGEQYF. For the CDR3, the DNA is TGTGCCAGCAGCCGACAGGGACGTGGCGAGCAGTACTTC.

V is TRBV10-3 and J is TRBJ1-4, with D unclear. The CDR3 contains 12 residues. Trimming pared 0 bases from V and 8 bases from J, leaving 4 bases between. Germline CDR1 reads ENHRY; CDR2 reads SYGVKD. The CDR3 nucleotides are TGTGCCATCAGTGAGTCGAGAGAAAAACTGTTTTTT. It codes for CAISESREKLFF.

A few counts support this clone. This rearrangement joins TRBV27 to TRBJ2-7, with 9 nucleotides matching TRBD1. V trimming: 3 bases; J trimming: 4 bases; junction bases outside the gene matches: 7. CDR1 and CDR2 (germline): MNHEY, SMNVEV (reference sequence). There are 15 residues in the CDR3. CDR3 residues: CASSFITGGRYEQYF. In DNA form, the CDR3 reads TGTGCCAGCAGTTTCATAACAGGGGGCAGGTACGAGCAGTACTTC.

This chain links TRBV28 with TRBJ2-1; D is perhaps TRBD2 (6 bases). The V gene lost 3 bases and the J gene lost 2 bases, with 17 bases spanning the gap. This CDR3 is 17 amino acids long. Germline loops: CDR1 MDHEN, CDR2 SYDVKM. CDR3 sequence reads: CASSFSGGEWAYNEQFF. The DNA of the CDR3 is TGTGCCAGCAGTTTCTCCGGGGGTGAATGGGCCTACAATGAGCAGTTCTTC.

J is TRBJ1-6 and V is TRBV6-5; no reliable D call. The V gene's germline CDR1 is MNHEY and CDR2 SVGAGI. CDR3 length: 12 amino acids. V was pared by 5 bases and J by 14 bases, with 13 bases between. The CDR3 DNA sequence: TGTGCCAGCAGTATAAGAGGATTGACCCTCCACTTT. Translating it yields CASSIRGLTLHF.

In DNA form, the CDR3 reads TGCGCCAGCAGCTTAGGGACAGGGTCTCGTTCCTACAATGAGCAGTTCTTC. Its translation: CASSLGTGSRSYNEQFF. J is TRBJ2-1 and V is TRBV5-1; 9 positions match TRBD1. The V gene's germline CDR1 is SGHRS and CDR2 YFSETQ. The CDR3 is 17 amino acids. After removal of 2 bases from V and 1 base from J, the junction contained 7 bases not matched to a gene. Full variable domain (remainder filled in from reference TRBV5-1 and TRBJ2-1): KAGVTQTPRYLIKTRGQQVTLSCSPISGHRSVSWYQQTPGQGLQFLFEYFSETQRNKGNFPGRFSGRQFSNSRSEMNVSTLELGDSALYLCASSLGTGSRSYNEQFFGPGTRLTVL.

The chain's CDR3 is CASGLDGVPHYEQYF. DNA of the CDR3: TGTGCTAGTGGTTTGGACGGGGTCCCCCATTACGAGCAGTACTTC. The chain is built from TRBV12-5 and TRBJ2-7, with a possible D match to TRBD2 (5 bases). The CDR3 extends over 15 amino acids. Germline CDR1 and CDR2: LGHNT and FRNRAP. V was pared by 1 base and J by 4 bases, with 14 bases between.

The CDR3 region is CASSPDSTRGELFF. CDR3 nucleotides: TGCGCCAGCAGCCCGGACTCTACACGCGGGGAGCTGTTTTTT. J is TRBJ2-2 and V is TRBV5-1; D might be TRBD2 (5 bases). V gave up 4 bases and J gave up 7 bases, with 14 bases separating them. Germline V gene lookup returns CDR1 SGHRS and CDR2 YFSETQ. The CDR3 is made up of 14 amino acids.

This rearrangement joins TRBV3-1 (or the pseudogene TRBV3-2) to TRBJ2-5, with TRBD1 matching over 7 bases. CDR3 length: 16 amino acids. The junction had 9 bases not matched to a gene; V was cut back by 4 bases and J by 1 base. Germline lookup yields CDR1 LGHDT and CDR2 YNNKEL (reference sequence). In DNA form, the CDR3 reads TGTGCCAGCAGCCGCGAGGGACAGCGATTCCAAGAGACCCAGTACTTC. Encoded protein: CASSREGQRFQETQYF.